The present T cell receptor (beta chain) was sequenced within a study of human T cells and chemical hapten exposure. This clonotype was seen repeatedly, ten times or more. V was clipped by 1 base and J by 3 bases, with 12 bases between them. The CDR3 is 15 amino acids. Germline V gene data show CDR1 as SGHTA and CDR2 as FQGTGA. Original processing notes: Samples held a median of 95,638 TCRs, range about 23,224–690,600. TCRdb re-called the RACE reads through MiXCR, storing one row per CDR3 protein. TCRdb's processing, not the authors', yielded these V and J calls. The data show tens of thousands of distinct CDR3 sequences, with around 7.8% seen just once and under 2% held by the top ten. Time point reported: patch test 1, 2 weeks after DPC sensitization. Treatment reported: therapeutic diphenylcyclopropenone sensitization with weekly scalp DPC.

The sequences come from whole blood, collected in connection with sensitization to the hapten diphenylcyclopropenone (DPC). The V and J genes are TRBV7-3 and TRBJ2-5; D uncertain. This clonotype originated in a woman in her twenties or thirties with alopecia areata. Some clones in this sample may be carry-over from other donors' samples. The CDR3 region has the DNA TGTGCCAGCAGCTTAAACCCTACAACCGAAGAGACCCAGTACTTC. It specifies CASSLNPTTEETQYF.